This TCR beta chain stems from a study of cytomegalovirus exposure and HLA in healthy donors. Study information: Some 77 million unique TCRs from HLA-typed donors were held in an early release of data. Whole-study results and caveats: Productive status was seen about 87% or about 30% of the time for most TCR beta V segments in an earlier analysis.

Trimming took 5 bases from V and 0 from J; bases not matched to a gene: 5. CDR1 is MNHNY, CDR2 SVGAGI, per germline (reference sequence). The CDR3 spans 15 residues. Use of 60 Vbeta and 13 Jbeta primers characterized the PCR. Data came from immunoSEQ multiplex PCR; TCRdb stores just in-frame clones and leaves some out. The sample records over 150,000 clones, about four fifths being singletons. Concerning this clone itself: Antigen specificity is unknown. This sample also contains other DNA sequences that code for the same CDR3.

The sample taken for sequencing was PBMCs. The receptor was isolated from a man aged 30 to 39 in good health and CMV-seronegative. The V gene is TRBV6-6, the J gene TRBJ2-3; 7 nucleotides agree with TRBD2. The CDR3 spells CASSPLGGSTDTQYF. The CDR3 nucleotides read TGTGCCAGCAGTCCCCTCGGGGGGAGCACAGATACGCAGTATTTT.